This is a list of T cell receptor beta chains from one sample in a study of radiation and T cells in renal cell carcinoma. The repertoire was sequenced with immunoSEQ multiplex PCR; TCRdb's copy has only in-frame clones and lacks some. The data hold about 83,000 clones, with 75% to 90% observed a single time. Sequenced here: blood, sampled from a patient whose treatment included radiotherapy and nephrectomy. Every receptor here comes from a woman aged 60-70 years with renal cell carcinoma. The CDR3 runs from the conserved cysteine through the conserved F or W. D genes are given only for firm matches. Clone size is stated in some rows and not others, as once, few, many or a class when expanded.

TRBJ1-2 TRBV15 NA NA TGTGCCACCAGCAGAGGCGGGGGAGGCAGAAAAAACTATGGCTACACCTTC CATSRGGGGRKNYGYTF
TRBJ1-4 TRBV18 NA NA TGTGCCAGCTCACCCACACAGATCGGGGGGGGCGACGGTGAAAAACTGTTTTTT CASSPTQIGGGDGEKLFF
TRBJ2-5 TRBV9 NA NA TGTGCCAGCAGCGGAACAGGGCCCCAAGAGACCCAGTACTTC CASSGTGPQETQYF
TRBJ2-6 TRBV28 NA NA TGTGCCAGCAGTTTATCTTCAGGGGACTCTGGGGCCAACGTCCTGACTTTC CASSLSSGDSGANVLTF
TRBJ1-4 TRBV28 NA TRBD1 TGTGCCAGCAGTTTAGTGGGGACAGGGGGAACAGGTCCGTGGGAAAAACTGTTTTTT CASSLVGTGGTGPWEKLFF
TRBJ1-1 TRBV28 NA NA TGTGCCAGCAGACTCTATGGGGGACTGTCTTTCTTT CASRLYGGLSFF
TRBJ2-1 TRBV11-2 NA TRBD2 TGTGCCAGCAGCTTGGGACTAGACAATGAGCAGTTCTTC CASSLGLDNEQFF
TRBJ2-7 TRBV2 NA NA TGTGCCAGCATGGTCTCCTACGAGCAGTACTTC CASMVSYEQYF
TRBJ1-3 TRBV2 NA NA TGTGCCTTATATGGAAACACCGACCTTCCCTATGGAAACACCATATATTTT CALYGNTDLPYGNTIYF
TRBJ1-2 TRBV6-1 NA NA TGTGCCAGCAGTGAAGCCTCCAGAGGCCATGGCTACACCTTC CASSEASRGHGYTF
TRBJ1-1 TRBV29-1 NA TRBD1 TGCAGCGTTGGAAGAGAGGGGGCGGTTTTCTTT CSVGREGAVFF
TRBJ2-7 TRBV27 NA TRBD2 TGTGCCAGCAGTTTAACGGCGGGGGGCCTATTGGGGCAGTACTTC CASSLTAGGLLGQYF
TRBJ2-2 TRBV28 NA NA TGTGCCAGCAGTGGAGGGACGGTCCCCGGGGAGCTGTTTTTT CASSGGTVPGELFF
TRBJ2-5 TRBV5-8 NA NA TGTGCCAGCAGCTCCGACAGGACCGAGACCCAGTACTTC CASSSDRTETQYF
TRBJ1-2 TRBV11-2 NA TRBD1 TGTGCCAGCAGCCGACAGGGAATAGAAGGCTACACCTTC CASSRQGIEGYTF
TRBJ2-4 TRBV5-6 NA NA TGTGCCAGCAGCTTGGTTAGCGAGCTAGCCAAAAACATTCAGTACTTC CASSLVSELAKNIQYF
TRBJ2-6 TRBV18 NA NA TGTGCCAGCTCACCAGTAGGAACCAGCTCTGGGGCCAACGTCCTGACTTTC CASSPVGTSSGANVLTF
TRBJ1-1 TRBV19 NA NA TGTGCCAGTAGCTACGGGCGGCGGGGCGGGAAGAACACTGAAGCTTTCTTT CASSYGRRGGKNTEAFF
TRBJ2-7 TRBV27 NA TRBD2 TGTGCCAGCAGTCCCGGGGAGGGGAGAAACTACGAGCAGTACTTC CASSPGEGRNYEQYF
TRBJ2-3 TRBV4-1 NA NA TGCGCCAGCAGCCAAGCGTTCCCGGCAGATACGCAGTATTTT CASSQAFPADTQYF
TRBJ1-1 TRBV11-1 few NA TGTGCCAGCAGCTTCGGCAGGAACACTGAAGCTTTCTTT CASSFGRNTEAFF
TRBJ1-5 TRBV6-5 NA TRBD1 TGTGCCAGCAGTTACTCTGGACAGGGTGTCAATCAGCCCCAGCATTTT CASSYSGQGVNQPQHF
TRBJ2-1 TRBV5-1 NA TRBD2 TGCGCCAGCAGCCACCCCCGGGCTAGCGGGGGGGGGACCTACAATGAGCAGTTCTTC CASSHPRASGGGTYNEQFF